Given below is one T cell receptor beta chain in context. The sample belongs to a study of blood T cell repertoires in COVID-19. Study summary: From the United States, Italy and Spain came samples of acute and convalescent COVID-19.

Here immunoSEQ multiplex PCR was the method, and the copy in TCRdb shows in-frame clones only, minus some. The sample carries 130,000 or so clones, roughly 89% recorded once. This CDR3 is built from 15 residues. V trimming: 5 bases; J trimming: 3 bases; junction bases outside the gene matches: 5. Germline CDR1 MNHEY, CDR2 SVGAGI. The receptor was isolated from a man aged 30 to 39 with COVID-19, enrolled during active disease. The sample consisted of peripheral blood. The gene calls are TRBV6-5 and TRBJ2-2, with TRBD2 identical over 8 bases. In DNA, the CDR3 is TGTGCCAGCAGTACCGGGAGGGGGGACACCGGGGAGCTGTTTTTT. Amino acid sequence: CASSTGRGDTGELFF.